These 23 T cell receptor beta chains were sequenced from one sample in a study of regulatory T cells in long-lasting Graves disease. Sequencing libraries for TCR beta were prepared with iRepertoire HTBI primers and Arm-PCR of CDR3 regions. MiXCR, run by TCRdb on the multiplex PCR reads, gives a single entry per CDR3 protein. Among 350,000 to 550,000 distinct CDR3 sequences listed, 15% were seen once. Time point specified: newly diagnosed GD, antithyroid drugs for less than 3 months. PBMC-extracted RNA yielded the TCR library. This sample also appeared in a second study, on T cells in Graves' hyperthyroidism and ophthalmopathy.

The sequencing used peripheral blood mononuclear cells (PBMCs), collected at new diagnosis, from a patient treated with antithyroid drugs. All receptors derive from a woman in her 30s with Graves disease.

This clonotype has at least ten counts. The chain employs TRBV7-9 and TRBJ2-5, with D possibly TRBD2 on 6 matching bases. Germline V gene data show CDR1 as SEHNR and CDR2 as FQNEAQ (reference sequence). The CDR3 has 12 residues. Trimming took 11 bases from V and 3 from J, leaving 13 bases between them. The CDR3 nucleotides are TGTGCCTCTCAAGGCGGGGAAGAGACCCAGTACTTC. It translates to CASQGGEETQYF.

This clonotype was seen repeatedly, ten times or more. The genes are TRBV18 and TRBJ2-5; unclear D gene. V dropped 1 base and J dropped 5 bases, with 5 bases sitting between them. The CDR3 has 12 amino acids. CDR1 is KGHSH and CDR2 is LQKENI in the germline V gene. The CDR3 region has the DNA TGTGCCAGCTCACCACAGAGGGAGACCCAGTACTTC. Translation gives CASSPQRETQYF.

A few counts support this clonotype. V usage is TRBV11-3 and J usage is TRBJ2-1; D remains unclear. Deletions cut 5 bases from V and 9 bases from J, with 20 bases between. Per germline, CDR1 SGHNT and CDR2 YENEEA. The CDR3 extends over 15 amino acids. The CDR3 is CASSLAGPRWGEQFF. The CDR3 coding sequence is TGTGCCAGCAGCCTGGCCGGGCCTAGGTGGGGTGAGCAGTTCTTC.

This clonotype was detected a few times. V gene TRBV19 combines with J gene TRBJ2-5; D is possibly TRBD1 or TRBD2 (5 bases each). The V gene's germline CDR1 is LNHDA and CDR2 SQIVND (reference sequence). This CDR3 contains 14 residues. The V end lost 3 bases, the J end lost 0 bases, and 8 bases lay between the germline ends. The CDR3 DNA reads as TGTGCCAGTAGTATCTGGGGGTACCAAGAGACCCAGTACTTC. This sequence encodes CASSIWGYQETQYF.

This clonotype was seen ten or more times. V and J are TRBV11-2 and TRBJ1-1; perhaps TRBD1 as D (5 bases). The CDR3 extends over 16 amino acids. Germline V lookup: CDR1 SGHAT, CDR2 FQNNGV. The V gene lost 6 bases and the J gene lost 4 bases, with 21 bases spanning the gap. The CDR3 DNA is TGTGCCAGCAGGGCCATAAGGGGCTCACGGGGCACTGAAGCTTTCTTT. This encodes CASRAIRGSRGTEAFF.

This chain uses TRBV7-9 with TRBJ2-5, with D perhaps matching TRBD2 (6 bases). The germline CDR1 and CDR2 sequences are SEHNR and FQNEAQ (reference sequence). This CDR3 is 17 amino acids long. V lost 4 bases and J 5 bases, leaving 23 bases between the germline ends. DNA for the CDR3: TGTGCCAGCAGCTCAGGGCTACCGGGACTGGGGATGGAGACCCAGTACTTC. Translating it yields CASSSGLPGLGMETQYF.

This clonotype was observed at least ten times. The chain joins TRBV11-2 to TRBJ2-7; D remains ambiguous. The CDR3 runs to 15 residues. Per germline, CDR1 SGHAT and CDR2 FQNNGV. The germline V and J ends were trimmed by 5 bases and 3 bases, with 17 bases remaining between them. CDR3 DNA sequence: TGTGCCAGCAGCCCAGACTCAGCTCCCAACTACGAGCAGTACTTC. Translation: CASSPDSAPNYEQYF.

This clonotype was detected many times. The V gene is TRBV24-1, the J gene TRBJ1-2; a possible D gene is TRBD1 (5 bases). V was clipped by 7 bases and J by 3 bases, with 8 bases between them. The CDR3 is made up of 12 amino acids. Germline CDR1 KGHDR, CDR2 SFDVKD. The CDR3 protein is CATSGTDYGYTF. DNA of the CDR3: TGTGCCACCAGCGGGACGGACTATGGCTACACCTTC.

Ten or more counts support this clonotype. V and J are TRBV3-1 and TRBJ1-1; the D is unclear. Trimming took off 5 bases at V and 1 base at J, with 11 bases between the two ends. There are 14 residues in the CDR3. From germline, CDR1 is LGHDT and CDR2 YNNKEL (reference sequence). CDR3 DNA: TGTGCCAGCAGCGGGCCCGCTCGGAACACTGAAGCTTTCTTT. Translation gives CASSGPARNTEAFF.

This clonotype was counted ten times or more. The rearrangement links TRBV6-1 to TRBJ2-7; no reliable D call. The CDR3 is 11 amino acids. V lost 7 bases and J lost 4, with 8 bases in between. Germline-derived CDR1 and CDR2 are MNHNS and SASEGT. The CDR3 sequence: CASTGWYEQYF. The CDR3 DNA follows: TGTGCCAGCACGGGTTGGTACGAGCAGTACTTC.

This clonotype was detected ten times or more. The V gene is TRBV27, the J gene TRBJ1-5, with D maybe TRBD1 (6 bases). Trimming removed 0 bases at V and 3 bases at J, with 12 bases between. The germline CDR1 and CDR2 sequences are MNHEY and SMNVEV (reference sequence). CDR3 length equals 16 residues. The CDR3 reads CASSLSATGPNQPQHF. CDR3 DNA: TGTGCCAGCAGTTTATCCGCAACAGGGCCCAATCAGCCCCAGCATTTT.

This clonotype was seen a handful of times. This rearrangement joins TRBV7-9 to TRBJ1-1; the D gene is possibly TRBD1 (5 bases). Germline V gives CDR1 SEHNR, CDR2 FQNEAQ (reference sequence). The CDR3 sequence is 14 residues long. V lost 0 bases to trimming and J lost 1 base, with 6 bases between them. CDR3 sequence (DNA): TGTGCCAGCAGCTTAGCAGGGACGAACACTGAAGCTTTCTTT. This sequence encodes CASSLAGTNTEAFF.

This clonotype was picked up many times. V usage is TRBV29-1 and J usage is TRBJ2-5; 10 positions match TRBD1. The germline V gene encodes CDR1 SQVTM and CDR2 ANQGSEA. This CDR3 contains 15 residues. With V trimmed by 6 bases and J by 5 bases, 12 bases remained unmatched. The CDR3, as DNA: TGCAGCGTACAAAAGGGACAGGGGAATCCTGAGACCCAGTACTTC. Its protein product is CSVQKGQGNPETQYF.

This clonotype turned up a few times. V usage is TRBV7-9 and J usage is TRBJ2-6; TRBD1 might be the D (6 bases). CDR3 size: 17 residues. Germline V gene sequence: CDR1 SEHNR, CDR2 FQNEAQ (reference sequence). Trimming pared 2 bases from V and 3 bases from J, leaving 14 bases between. The CDR3 DNA follows: TGTGCCAGCAGCTTAATTTCAGGGGTAAATGGGGCCAACGTCCTGACTTTC. Protein sequence: CASSLISGVNGANVLTF.

This clonotype was observed at least ten times. The rearrangement joins TRBV4-1 to TRBJ2-3; D may be TRBD2 (7 bases). The V end was cut by 4 bases, the J end by 5 bases, with 10 bases between. Germline-derived CDR1 and CDR2 are MGHRA and YSYEKL. This CDR3 comprises 13 residues. The CDR3 bases are TGCGCCAGCAGCCGGCGGGGGCAAGATACGCAGTATTTT. This encodes CASSRRGQDTQYF.

The rearrangement links TRBV6-1 to TRBJ1-1; D is possibly TRBD1 (6 bases). Germline CDR1 MNHNS, CDR2 SASEGT. This CDR3 has 13 amino acids. Trimming took off 6 bases at V and 6 bases at J, with 14 bases between the two ends. CDR3: CASSWTGGAEAFF. As DNA, the CDR3 is TGTGCCAGCAGCTGGACCGGGGGCGCTGAAGCTTTCTTT.

The chain uses TRBV3-1 and TRBJ2-1, with TRBD2 as a possible D gene (5 bases). Germline CDR1 LGHDT, CDR2 YNNKEL (reference sequence). V was pared by 0 bases and J by 8 bases, with 14 bases between. There are 15 residues in the CDR3. The CDR3 region has the DNA TGTGCCAGCAGCCAAGAATTCCTAGCCCAACATGAGCAGTTCTTC. It yields the protein CASSQEFLAQHEQFF.

This clonotype turned up a few times. The chain recombines TRBV4-2 with TRBJ2-4; 10 bases match TRBD2. The V segment lost 1 base and the J segment 15 bases; nucleotides outside the gene matches: 12. The CDR3 runs to 15 residues. The germline CDR1 and CDR2 sequences are LGHNA and YNFKEQ. This chain's CDR3 is CASSQGTGTSDRRYF. As DNA, the CDR3 is TGTGCCAGCAGCCAAGGGACCGGGACTAGCGACCGACGGTACTTC.

This clonotype was counted a few times. V usage is TRBV12-3 or TRBV12-4 and J usage is TRBJ1-3, with D uncertain. Trimming stripped 6 bases from V and 8 bases from J, with 11 bases between. The CDR3 sequence is 12 residues long. CDR3 sequence: CASRGLGDTIYF. CDR3 nucleotide sequence: TGTGCCAGCAGGGGCCTGGGAGACACCATATATTTT.

This clonotype was counted many times. The gene calls are TRBV9 and TRBJ2-7; possibly TRBD2 for D (6 bases). CDR1 is SGDLS and CDR2 is YYNGEE in the germline V gene. The CDR3 is made up of 15 amino acids. V lost 4 bases and J 1 base, leaving 15 bases between the germline ends. In DNA, the CDR3 is TGTGCCAGCAGCCTGGAGGGACTGCCGTCCTACGAGCAGTACTTC. It codes for CASSLEGLPSYEQYF.

The chain uses TRBV29-1 and TRBJ2-5, with D possibly called TRBD1 or TRBD2 (7 bases each). Germline V gives CDR1 SQVTM, CDR2 ANQGSEA. The CDR3 contains 17 residues. Trimming shortened V by 6 bases and J by 4 bases, and 27 bases separated the two germline ends. CDR3 amino acids: CSVGARGEGAYLETQYF. CDR3 DNA: TGCAGCGTCGGGGCCCGTGGGGAGGGGGCGTATTTAGAGACCCAGTACTTC. The whole variable domain, remainder taken from reference TRBV29-1 and TRBJ2-5, is SAVISQKPSRDICQRGTSLTIQCQVDSQVTMMFWYRQQPGQSLTLIATANQGSEATYESGFVIDKFPISRPNLTFSTLTVSNMSPEDSSIYLCSVGARGEGAYLETQYFGPGTRLLVL.

This clonotype was picked up many times. J is TRBJ2-1 and V is TRBV2; 12 bases are a match to TRBD1. Germline V CDR1 and CDR2: SNHLY, FYNNEI. J lost 5 bases, V lost 8 bases, and 4 bases had no gene match. The CDR3 loop spans 14 amino acids. CDR3 sequence (DNA): TGTGCCAGCCAGGGACAGGGGGCTAACAATGAGCAGTTCTTC. Translated, it gives CASQGQGANNEQFF. Looking up the rest from reference TRBV2 and TRBJ2-1 gives the full variable domain: EPEVTQTPSHQVTQMGQEVILRCVPISNHLYFYWYRQILGQKVEFLVSFYNNEISEKSEIFDDQFSVERPDGSNFTLKIRSTKLEDSAMYFCASQGQGANNEQFFGPGTRLTVL.

This chain joins TRBV14 and TRBJ2-5; D unclear. Germline V gives CDR1 SGHDN, CDR2 FVKESK. The CDR3 totals 17 residues. The ends were cut back, 0 bases at V and 5 bases at J, with 19 bases in the middle. CDR3 coding DNA: TGTGCCAGCAGCCAAGATGGGGTGTCTCACCTTGGGGAGACCCAGTACTTC. It encodes CASSQDGVSHLGETQYF. The full variable domain, rest sourced from reference TRBV14 and TRBJ2-5, is EAGVTQFPSHSVIEKGQTVTLRCDPISGHDNLYWYRRVMGKEIKFLLHFVKESKQDESGMPNNRFLAERTGGTYSTLKVQPAELEDSGVYFCASSQDGVSHLGETQYFGPGTRLLVL.